These 5 T cell receptor beta chains originate from one sample sequenced in a study of human T cells and chemical hapten exposure (dated by TCRdb to 2020 to 2023). The library was made by RACE. For sequencing, a NextSeq 500 was employed. TCRdb itself trimmed the public reads at Q25 with fastp, ran MiXCR and retained productive beta chains. CDR3 protein duplicates are merged, each entry listing the most common genes and DNA. The sample contains about 200,000 distinct CDR3 sequences, under 25% of them found a single time. The top ten clonotypes cover roughly 2.3% of the sample. The label giving this sample's time point can be read as: patch test 3, about 24 weeks after DPC sensitization. This specimen's treatment or condition label, interpreted: therapeutic diphenylcyclopropenone sensitization with weekly scalp DPC. The source was whole blood, collected in connection with sensitization to the hapten diphenylcyclopropenone (DPC). The receptors derive from a woman aged 40 to 50 with alopecia areata. Some clones in this sample may be carry-over from other donors' samples.

The V gene is TRBV12-3 or TRBV12-4, the J gene TRBJ2-7, with unresolved D. The V gene lost 2 bases and the J gene lost 3 bases, with 2 bases spanning the gap. The length of the CDR3 is 11 residues. CDR3 DNA sequence: TGTGCCAGCAGTTTAAACTACGAGCAGTACTTC. This sequence encodes CASSLNYEQYF.

This clonotype occurred a few times. The chain is built from TRBV9 and TRBJ2-7, with TRBD2 identical over 9 bases. V was pared by 1 base and J by 7 bases, with 9 bases of the junction left unmatched. Germline V gene data show CDR1 as SGDLS and CDR2 as YYNGEE. This CDR3 is 15 amino acids long. The DNA for the CDR3 is TGTGCCAGCAGCGTACAAGCGGGGGGCGGCGCGGAGCAGTACTTC. Protein product: CASSVQAGGGAEQYF.

The chain is built from TRBV6-2 or TRBV6-3 and TRBJ2-7; TRBD2 might be the D (5 bases). CDR1 is MNHEY and CDR2 is SVGEGT in the germline V gene. Trimming shortened V by 6 bases and J by 5 bases, and 17 bases separated the two germline ends. The length of the CDR3 is 14 residues. The CDR3 protein is CASSRSVLAHEQYF. The CDR3 bases are TGTGCCAGCAGCCGTAGCGTTCTCGCCCACGAGCAGTACTTC.

This clonotype has only a few counts. This chain links TRBV27 with TRBJ2-1, with no clear D. The CDR3 contains 14 residues. The V and J ends lost 4 bases and 9 bases respectively, with 16 bases between them. Germline V gives CDR1 MNHEY, CDR2 SMNVEV (reference sequence). CDR3: CASSSWVQETEQFF. In nucleotides, the CDR3 is TGTGCCAGCAGTTCCTGGGTCCAGGAAACTGAGCAGTTCTTC.

This clonotype was counted a few times. The gene calls are TRBV6-4 and TRBJ1-5; D gene unclear. The CDR3 contains 13 residues. Trimming pared 3 bases from V and 4 bases from J, leaving 7 bases between. CDR1 and CDR2 (germline): MRHNA, SNTAGT. For the CDR3, the DNA is TGTGCCAGCAGTGAACAGCTTAATCAGCCCCAGCATTTT. Translation: CASSEQLNQPQHF.